This T cell receptor (beta chain) was documented in a study of control samples from healthy donors and cancer patients. Assay used: immunoSEQ multiplex PCR; TCRdb lists only in-frame clones, some missing. The data hold about 97,000 clones, with about 90% observed a single time. This CDR3 has 15 residues. The germline CDR1 and CDR2 sequences are LGHDT and YNNKEL (reference sequence). Deletions cut 1 base from V and 3 bases from J, with 11 bases between. The sequence derives from a woman under 30 in good health. Input material: blood. This rearrangement joins TRBV3-1 (or the pseudogene TRBV3-2) to TRBJ2-3; no reliable D call. The DNA of the CDR3 is TGTGCCAGCAGCCAAGCCCGCTCTTGGACAGATACGCAGTATTTT. Translation: CASSQARSWTDTQYF.